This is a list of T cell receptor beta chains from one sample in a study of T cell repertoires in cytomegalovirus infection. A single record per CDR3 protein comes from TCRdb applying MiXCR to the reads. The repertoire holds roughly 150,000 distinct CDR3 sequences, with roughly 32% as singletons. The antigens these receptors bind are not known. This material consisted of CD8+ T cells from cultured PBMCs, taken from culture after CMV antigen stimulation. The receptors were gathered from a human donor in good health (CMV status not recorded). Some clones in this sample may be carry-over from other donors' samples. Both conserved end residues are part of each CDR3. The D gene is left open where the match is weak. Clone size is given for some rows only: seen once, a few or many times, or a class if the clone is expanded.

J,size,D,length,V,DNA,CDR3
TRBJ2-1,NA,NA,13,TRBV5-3,TGTGCCAGCAGGACCGACACCCACAATGAGCAGTTCTTC,CASRTDTHNEQFF
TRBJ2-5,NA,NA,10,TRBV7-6,TGTGCCAGCAGCGCCGGGACCCAGTACTTC,CASSAGTQYF
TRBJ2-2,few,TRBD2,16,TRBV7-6,TGTGCCAGCAGCCCAGGCCCCGGGGAGGGCACCGGGGAGCTGTTTTTT,CASSPGPGEGTGELFF
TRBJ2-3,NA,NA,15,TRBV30,TGTGCCTGGAGTGTAACGGTTGCCCTCCCAGATACGCAGTATTTT,CAWSVTVALPDTQYF
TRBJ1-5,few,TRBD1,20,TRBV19,TGTGCCAGTATATTTATGTGGGCCGGGACAGACCCTTATAGCAATCAGCCCCAGCATTTT,CASIFMWAGTDPYSNQPQHF
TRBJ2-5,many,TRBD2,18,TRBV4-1,TGCGCCAGCAGCCAAAAACAGGGACTAGCGGGGGGGCAAGAGACCCAGTACTTC,CASSQKQGLAGGQETQYF
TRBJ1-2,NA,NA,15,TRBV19,TGTGCCAGTAGTATCCTTTTGGTGACGGTAAATGGCTACACCTTC,CASSILLVTVNGYTF
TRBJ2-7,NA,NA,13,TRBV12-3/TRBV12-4,TGTGCCAGCAGTCCAGTGGCCCCCTACGAGCAGTACTTC,CASSPVAPYEQYF
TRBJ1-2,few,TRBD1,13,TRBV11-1,TGTGCCAGCAGCTCACCCACAGGGGGCGGCTACACCTTC,CASSSPTGGGYTF
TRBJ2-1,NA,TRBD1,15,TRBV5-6,TGTGCCAGCAGCTTGGCGCGGACAGGGCGTAATGAGCAGTTCTTC,CASSLARTGRNEQFF
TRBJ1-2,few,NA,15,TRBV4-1,TGCGCCAGCAGCCAAACCTCGACAGCAAACTATGGCTACACCTTC,CASSQTSTANYGYTF
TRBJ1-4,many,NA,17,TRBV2,TGTGCCAGCAGTGGGGCAGTTGTTCTTGCAACTAATGAAAAACTGTTTTTT,CASSGAVVLATNEKLFF
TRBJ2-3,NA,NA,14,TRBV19,TGTGCCAGTAGTATAGACGGGGGCACAGATACGCAGTATTTT,CASSIDGGTDTQYF
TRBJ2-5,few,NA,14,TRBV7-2,TGTGCCAGCAGCCTCCGGACCCGCCAAGAGACCCAGTACTTC,CASSLRTRQETQYF
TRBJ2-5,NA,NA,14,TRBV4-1,TGCGCCAGCAGCCAAGGTCCCCTAGAGGAGACCCAGTACTTC,CASSQGPLEETQYF
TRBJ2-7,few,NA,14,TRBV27,TGTGCCAGCAGCCCTTATGGGGGCTCCTACGAGCAGTACTTC,CASSPYGGSYEQYF
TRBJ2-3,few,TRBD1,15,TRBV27,TGTGCCAGCAGTTCCCGGGACAGAAGCACAGATACGCAGTATTTT,CASSSRDRSTDTQYF
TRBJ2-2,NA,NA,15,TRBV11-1,TGTGCCAGCAGCCCATGGACCCGGAACACCGGGGAGCTGTTTTTT,CASSPWTRNTGELFF
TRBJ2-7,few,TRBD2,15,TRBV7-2,TGTGCCAGCAGCCCTAGACTAGCGGGGGACCTCGAGCAGTACTTC,CASSPRLAGDLEQYF
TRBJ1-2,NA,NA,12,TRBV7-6,TGTACCAGCAGCTTAGACAACTATGGCTACACCTTC,CTSSLDNYGYTF
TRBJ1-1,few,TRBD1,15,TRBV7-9,TGTGCCAGCAGCCGACAGGGGTTGGGAAACACTGAAGCTTTCTTT,CASSRQGLGNTEAFF
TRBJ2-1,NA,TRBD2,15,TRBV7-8,TGTGCCAGCAGCTTCTCGGCGGGGGGTGGGAATGAGCAGTTCTTC,CASSFSAGGGNEQFF
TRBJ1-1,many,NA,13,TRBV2,TGTGCCAGCAGTGAAGACCCAGGGACTGAAGCTTTCTTT,CASSEDPGTEAFF
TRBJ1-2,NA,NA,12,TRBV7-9,TGTGCCAGCAGCTTATCAGGTTATGGCTACACCTTC,CASSLSGYGYTF
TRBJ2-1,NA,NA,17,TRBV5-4,TGTGCCAGCAGCGGGCCGGACAGTTCGAGCTCCTACAATGAGCAGTTCTTC,CASSGPDSSSSYNEQFF
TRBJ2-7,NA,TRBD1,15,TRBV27,TGTGCCAGCAGTCATACCGGGACAGGGTCCTACGAGCAGTACTTC,CASSHTGTGSYEQYF
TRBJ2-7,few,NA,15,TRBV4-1,TGCGCCAGCAGCCAACCCGGGACGACAACCTACGAGCAGTACTTC,CASSQPGTTTYEQYF
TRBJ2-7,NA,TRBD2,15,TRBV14,TGTGCCAGCAGCCCCTACCGGCTAGCGGGGGCCGAGCAGTACTTC,CASSPYRLAGAEQYF
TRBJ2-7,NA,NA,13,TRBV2,TGTGCCAGCAGACCCGGGGAGACCTACGAGCAGTACTTC,CASRPGETYEQYF
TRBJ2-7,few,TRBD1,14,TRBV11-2,TGTGCCAGCAGCTTAAGACAGGGTCGTAACGAGCAGTACTTC,CASSLRQGRNEQYF
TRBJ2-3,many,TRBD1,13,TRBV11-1,TGTGCCAGCAGCCCCAAGGACAGGGACTTGCAGTATTTT,CASSPKDRDLQYF
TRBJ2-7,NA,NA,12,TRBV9,TGTGCCAGCAGCCCGGGCCCCTACGAGCAGTACTTC,CASSPGPYEQYF
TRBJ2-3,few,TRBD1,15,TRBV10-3,TGTGCCACCGCGGGGGACAGGGGATTTACAGATACGCAGTATTTT,CATAGDRGFTDTQYF
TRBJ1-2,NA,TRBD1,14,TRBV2,TGTGCCAGCAGCCTCGGACAGGGGGCCGATGGCTACACCTTC,CASSLGQGADGYTF
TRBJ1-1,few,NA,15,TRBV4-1,TGCGCCAGCAGCCCCTACAGGGTCCCGAACACTGAAGCTTTCTTT,CASSPYRVPNTEAFF
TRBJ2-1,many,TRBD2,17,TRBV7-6,TGTGCCAGCAGCGGACCTAGCGGGGGGGCGATCTACAATGAGCAGTTCTTC,CASSGPSGGAIYNEQFF
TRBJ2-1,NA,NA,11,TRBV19,TGTGCCAGTACCAATTACAATGAGCAGTTCTTC,CASTNYNEQFF
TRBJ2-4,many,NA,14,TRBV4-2,TGTGCCAGCAGCCCCCAGCTAGGGGAAAACATTCAGTACTTC,CASSPQLGENIQYF
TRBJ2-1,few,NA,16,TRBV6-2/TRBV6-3,TGTGCCAGCAGTTCCCTATTACCGATCTCCTACAATGAGCAGTTCTTC,CASSSLLPISYNEQFF
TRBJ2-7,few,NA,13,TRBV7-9,TGTGCCAGCAGCTTTACAGGGTTGGGGGAGCAGTACTTC,CASSFTGLGEQYF
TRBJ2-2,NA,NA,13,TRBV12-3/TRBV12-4,TGTGCCAGCAGTTTATCCGGGGGTGGGGAGCTGTTTTTT,CASSLSGGGELFF
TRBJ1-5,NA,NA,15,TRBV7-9,TGTGCCAGCAGCCCGTTCGGGCAGGGAGAACAGCCCCAGCATTTT,CASSPFGQGEQPQHF
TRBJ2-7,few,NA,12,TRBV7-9,TGTGCCAGCAGCCCGGTCGTATACGAGCAGTACTTC,CASSPVVYEQYF
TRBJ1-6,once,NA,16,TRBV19,TGTGCCAGTAGTATATACGGTCCGGGGAGAGATTCACCCCTCCACTTT,CASSIYGPGRDSPLHF